This entry features one TCR beta chain sequence. This record comes from a study of T cell responses to AZD1222 COVID-19 vaccine. Measured with immunoSEQ multiplex PCR; TCRdb has only the in-frame clones, and not every one. The sample contains around 90,000 clones, around 85% of which appear only once. The CDR3 consists of 15 residues. Unmatched junction bases numbered 9, after V lost 6 bases and J lost 5 bases. Germline-derived CDR1 and CDR2 are LGHNT and FRNRAP. This sequence was found in an adult in good health. The chain has TRBV12-5 and TRBJ2-1, with 8 bases identical to TRBD2. The sample consisted of peripheral blood, taken on day 0 of AZD1222 vaccination. The CDR3 sequence is CASGKDGTRNNEQFF. The DNA of the CDR3 is TGTGCTAGTGGGAAAGACGGGACTAGGAACAATGAGCAGTTCTTC.